The entry below describes one T cell receptor (beta chain). Its target is unknown. The authors produced TCR alpha and TCR beta cDNA libraries with sample barcodes and UMIs by 5'RACE using constant-segment primers. Using its own MiXCR run on the 5' RACE reads, TCRdb lists one record per CDR3 protein. The sample has hundreds of thousands of distinct CDR3 sequences; around 20% are singletons. The data are from a study of T-cell memory formation after mild COVID-19. Study-level points and caveats: Some clones that responded turned up in pre-infection memory, which suggests that cross-reactive memory joined in.

The V end lost 0 bases, the J end lost 6 bases, and 10 bases lay between the germline ends. There are 13 residues in the CDR3. Germline-derived CDR1 and CDR2 are SGDLS and YYNGEE. The sequence was obtained from an adult woman who had mild COVID-19 (a few samples of this study predate the infection). Cell type and time point are not known. The material sequenced was PBMCs or a T cell subset sorted from them (not recorded which). The chain combines TRBV9 with TRBJ2-7; possible D gene TRBD2, 5 bases. In DNA, the CDR3 is TGTGCCAGCAGCGTAGACGAGGGTGGCGAGCAGTACTTC. This gives the protein CASSVDEGGEQYF.